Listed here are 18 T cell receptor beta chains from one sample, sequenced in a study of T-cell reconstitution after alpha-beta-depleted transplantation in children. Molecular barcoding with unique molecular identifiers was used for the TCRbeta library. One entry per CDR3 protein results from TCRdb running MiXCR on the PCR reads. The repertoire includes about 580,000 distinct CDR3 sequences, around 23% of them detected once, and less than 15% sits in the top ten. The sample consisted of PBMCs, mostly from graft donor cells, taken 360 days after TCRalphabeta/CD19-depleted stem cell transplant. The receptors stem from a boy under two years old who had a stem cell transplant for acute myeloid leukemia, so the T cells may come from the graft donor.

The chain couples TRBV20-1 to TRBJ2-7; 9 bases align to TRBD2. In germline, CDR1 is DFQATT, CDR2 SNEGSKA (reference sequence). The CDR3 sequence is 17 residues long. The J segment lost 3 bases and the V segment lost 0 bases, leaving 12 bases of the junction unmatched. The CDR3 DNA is TGCAGTGCTAGAGAGGAACGGGCAGCGGGGGGCTACTACGAGCAGTACTTC. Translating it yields CSAREERAAGGYYEQYF.

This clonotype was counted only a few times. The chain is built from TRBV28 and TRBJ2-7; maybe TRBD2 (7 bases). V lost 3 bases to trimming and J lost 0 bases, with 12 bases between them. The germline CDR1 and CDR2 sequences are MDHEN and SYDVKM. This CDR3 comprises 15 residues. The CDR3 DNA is TGTGCCAGCAGTTTCGGGGGGCTGAGCTCCTACGAGCAGTACGTC. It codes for CASSFGGLSSYEQYV.

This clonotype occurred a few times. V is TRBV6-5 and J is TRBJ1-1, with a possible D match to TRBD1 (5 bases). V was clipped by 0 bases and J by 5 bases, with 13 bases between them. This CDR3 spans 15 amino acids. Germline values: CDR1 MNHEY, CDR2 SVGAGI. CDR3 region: CASSYSREKGTEAFF. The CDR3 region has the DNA TGTGCCAGCAGTTACTCAAGGGAAAAGGGGACTGAAGCTTTCTTT.

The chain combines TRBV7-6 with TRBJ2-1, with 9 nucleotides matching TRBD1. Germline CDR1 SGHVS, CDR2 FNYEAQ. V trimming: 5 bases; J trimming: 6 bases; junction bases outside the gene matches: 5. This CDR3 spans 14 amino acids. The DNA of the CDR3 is TGTGCCAGCAGCAAGAAGACAGGGGGCAATGAGCAGTTCTTC. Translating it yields CASSKKTGGNEQFF.

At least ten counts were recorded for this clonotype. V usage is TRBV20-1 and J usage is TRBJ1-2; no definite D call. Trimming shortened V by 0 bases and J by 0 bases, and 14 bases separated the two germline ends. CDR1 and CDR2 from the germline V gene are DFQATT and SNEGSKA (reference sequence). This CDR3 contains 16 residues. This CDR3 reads CSARDPQPSANYGYTF. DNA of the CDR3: TGCAGTGCTAGAGATCCTCAGCCGTCAGCTAACTATGGCTACACCTTC.

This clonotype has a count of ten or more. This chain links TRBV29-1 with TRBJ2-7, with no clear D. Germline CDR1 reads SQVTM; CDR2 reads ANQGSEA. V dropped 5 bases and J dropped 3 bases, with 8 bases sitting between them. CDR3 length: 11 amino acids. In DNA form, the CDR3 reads TGCAGCGTTCGGGCCAGCTACGAGCAGTACTTC. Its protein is CSVRASYEQYF.

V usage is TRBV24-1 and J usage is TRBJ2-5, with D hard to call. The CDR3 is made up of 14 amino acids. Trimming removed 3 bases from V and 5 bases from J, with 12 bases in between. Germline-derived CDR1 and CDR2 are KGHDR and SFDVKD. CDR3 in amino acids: CATSDGRPRETQYF. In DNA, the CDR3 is TGTGCCACCAGTGATGGAAGACCTAGGGAGACCCAGTACTTC.

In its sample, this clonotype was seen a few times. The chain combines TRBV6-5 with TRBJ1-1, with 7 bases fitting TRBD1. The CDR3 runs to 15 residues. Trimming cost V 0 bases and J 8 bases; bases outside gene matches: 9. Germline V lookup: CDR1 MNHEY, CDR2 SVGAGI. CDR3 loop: CASSYSRGGTVEAFF. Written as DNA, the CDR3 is TGTGCCAGCAGTTACTCGCGCGGGGGGACAGTAGAAGCTTTCTTT.

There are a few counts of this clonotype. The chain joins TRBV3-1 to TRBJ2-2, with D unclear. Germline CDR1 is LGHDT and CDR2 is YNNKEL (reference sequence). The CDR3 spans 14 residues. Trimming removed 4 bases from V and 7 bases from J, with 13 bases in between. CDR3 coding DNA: TGTGCCAGCAGCCGCCAAGAGGCCGGCGGGGAGCTGTTTTTT. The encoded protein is CASSRQEAGGELFF.

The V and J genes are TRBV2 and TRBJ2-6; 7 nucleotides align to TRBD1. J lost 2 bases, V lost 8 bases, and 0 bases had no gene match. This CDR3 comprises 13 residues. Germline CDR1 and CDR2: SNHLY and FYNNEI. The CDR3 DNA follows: TGTGCCAGCGACAGGGCTGGGGCCAACGTCCTGACTTTC. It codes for CASDRAGANVLTF.

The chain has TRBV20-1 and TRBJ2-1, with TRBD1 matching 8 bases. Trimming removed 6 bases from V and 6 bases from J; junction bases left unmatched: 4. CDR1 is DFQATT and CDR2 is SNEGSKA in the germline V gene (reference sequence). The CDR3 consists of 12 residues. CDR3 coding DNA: TGCAGTGCAGCCGACAGGGGCAATGAGCAGTTCTTC. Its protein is CSAADRGNEQFF.

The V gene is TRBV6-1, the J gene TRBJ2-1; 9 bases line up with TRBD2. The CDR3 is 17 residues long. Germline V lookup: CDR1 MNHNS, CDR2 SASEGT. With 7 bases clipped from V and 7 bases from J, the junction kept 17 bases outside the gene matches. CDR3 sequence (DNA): TGTGCCAGCACCGGGAGAGGCGGGGGGGAATGGGGGAATGAGCAGTTCTTC. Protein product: CASTGRGGGEWGNEQFF.

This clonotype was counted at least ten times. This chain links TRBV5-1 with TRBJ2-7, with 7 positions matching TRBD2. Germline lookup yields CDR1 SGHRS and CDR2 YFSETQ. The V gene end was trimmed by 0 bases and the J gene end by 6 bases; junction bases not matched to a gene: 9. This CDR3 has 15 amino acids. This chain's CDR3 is CASSLAGGMLGEQYV. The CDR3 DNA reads TGCGCCAGCAGCTTGGCCGGGGGGATGTTGGGCGAGCAGTACGTC.

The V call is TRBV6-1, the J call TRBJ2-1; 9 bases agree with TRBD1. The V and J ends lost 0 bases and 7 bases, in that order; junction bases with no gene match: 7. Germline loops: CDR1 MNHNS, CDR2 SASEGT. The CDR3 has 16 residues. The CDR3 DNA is TGTGCCAGCAGTGAAGCAGGGGGACAGGGTACGAATGAGCAGTTCTTC. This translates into CASSEAGGQGTNEQFF.

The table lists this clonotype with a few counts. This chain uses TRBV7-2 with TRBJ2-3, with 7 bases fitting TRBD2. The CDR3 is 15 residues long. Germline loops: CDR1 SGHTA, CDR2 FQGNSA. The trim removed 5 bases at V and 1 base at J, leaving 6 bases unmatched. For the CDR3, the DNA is TGTGCCAGCAGCGTAGGACTAGTAGGCACAGATACGCAGTATTTT. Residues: CASSVGLVGTDTQYF.

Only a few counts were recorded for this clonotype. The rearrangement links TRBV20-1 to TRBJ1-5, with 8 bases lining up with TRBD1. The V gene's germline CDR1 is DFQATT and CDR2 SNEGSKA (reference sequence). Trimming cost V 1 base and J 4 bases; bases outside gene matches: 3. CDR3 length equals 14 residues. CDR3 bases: TGCAGTGCTAGAGCCGGACAGGGTAATCAGCCCCAGCATTTT. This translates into CSARAGQGNQPQHF.

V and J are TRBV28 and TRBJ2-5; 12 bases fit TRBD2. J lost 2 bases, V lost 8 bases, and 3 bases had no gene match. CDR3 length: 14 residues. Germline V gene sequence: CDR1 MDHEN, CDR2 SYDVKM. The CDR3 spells CASHGTSGQETQYF. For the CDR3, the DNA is TGTGCCAGCCACGGGACTAGCGGGCAAGAGACCCAGTACTTC.

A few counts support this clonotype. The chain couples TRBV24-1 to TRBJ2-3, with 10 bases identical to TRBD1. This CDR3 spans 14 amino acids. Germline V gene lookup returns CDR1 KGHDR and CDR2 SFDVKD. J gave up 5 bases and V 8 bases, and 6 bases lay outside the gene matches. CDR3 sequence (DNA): TGTGCCACCACCGGGACAGGGGAGATAGATACGCAGTATTTT. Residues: CATTGTGEIDTQYF.